The 2 T cell receptor beta chains given below trace back to one sample, sequenced in a study of blood T cells in healthy people across ages. Then a second PCR, running about 6 to 12 cycles, was carried out with a sample-barcoded 5' primer and a J-beta primer mix. TCRdb re-called the 5' RACE reads through MiXCR, storing one row per CDR3 protein. The table lists some 710,000 distinct CDR3 sequences, about 20% of them singletons. Specimen: blood. These TCRs come from a man between 65 and 80 years old in good health.

There are many counts of this clonotype. The chain combines TRBV7-2 with TRBJ1-1; D gene uncertain. The CDR3 consists of 16 residues. The V end was cut by 3 bases, the J end by 0 bases, with 14 bases between. Germline V gene lookup returns CDR1 SGHTA and CDR2 FQGNSA. CDR3 sequence reads: CASSFSAGRMNTEAFF. CDR3 DNA sequence: TGTGCCAGCAGCTTCTCCGCCGGACGGATGAACACTGAAGCTTTCTTT.

This clonotype has a handful of counts. CDR3 in DNA: TGTGCCAGCAGCTTCTTTGTGGCAGGGGTGACCGGGGAGCTGTTTTTT. Residues: CASSFFVAGVTGELFF. The chain recombines TRBV7-2 with TRBJ2-2; weak D call: TRBD1 (6 bases). Trimming stripped 3 bases from V and 5 bases from J, with 16 bases between. This CDR3 has 16 amino acids. Germline CDR1 is SGHTA and CDR2 is FQGNSA.